This T cell receptor (beta chain) came from a study of low-dose radiotherapy and immunotherapy resistance in tumors. Study-level information: Cohort 1 got 0.5 Gy per fraction every 2 weeks, 6.5 Gy in total. Cyclophosphamide was given intravenously at 200 mg/m2 every two weeks, and each dose came one day before radiation and immunotherapy.

Described time point: before trial treatment. Advanced solid tumors lacking tumor-infiltrating lymphocytes characterized eligible patients. TRAV- and TRBV-specific primers primed first-strand cDNA, covering alpha and beta chains. Amplification, which lasted 20 PCR cycles, used a constant-region primer and V-primer adapter to amplify TCRs. The isolated mRNA underwent amplification through in vitro transcription. TCRdb independently ran MiXCR on the reads; one entry per CDR3 protein. The sample lists tens of thousands of distinct CDR3 sequences; 15% to 20% were seen once. This clonotype showed up many times. The ends were cut back, 5 bases at V and 1 base at J, with 9 bases in the middle. Germline values: CDR1 SQVTM, CDR2 ANQGSEA. The CDR3 has 13 residues.

The sequencing here drew on PBMCs, taken before treatment. The source is a male donor with prostate cancer. The chain carries TRBV29-1 and TRBJ2-1; D not certain. The CDR3 DNA reads TGCAGCGTTCTAGGATATTCCTACAATGAGCAGTTCTTC. Protein sequence: CSVLGYSYNEQFF.